This TCR beta chain was obtained from a study of OX40 agonist ivuxolimab in advanced cancers. The CDR3 length is 14 residues. Germline V gives CDR1 SGHRS, CDR2 YFSETQ. Trimming shortened V by 7 bases and J by 6 bases, and 19 bases separated the two germline ends. Libraries were prepared by immunoSEQ multiplex PCR; TCRdb keeps only in-frame clonotypes and omits some of them. In the table there are around 150,000 clones, 90% to 95% of which are singletons. The V call is TRBV5-1, the J call TRBJ1-1; D may be TRBD1 (5 bases). This receptor was taken from an adult with an advanced solid tumor such as melanoma, head and neck, liver or kidney cancer. Here the sequenced sample was CD4+ or CD8+ T cells sorted from blood, taken in a trial of the OX40 agonist ivuxolimab. This CDR3 reads CASQPSGRGAEAFF. The CDR3 region has the DNA TGCGCCAGCCAACCCTCGGGACGGGGGGCTGAAGCTTTCTTT. The full variable domain, completed using reference TRBV5-1 and TRBJ1-1, is KAGVTQTPRYLIKTRGQQVTLSCSPISGHRSVSWYQQTPGQGLQFLFEYFSETQRNKGNFPGRFSGRQFSNSRSEMNVSTLELGDSALYLCASQPSGRGAEAFFGQGTRLTVV.